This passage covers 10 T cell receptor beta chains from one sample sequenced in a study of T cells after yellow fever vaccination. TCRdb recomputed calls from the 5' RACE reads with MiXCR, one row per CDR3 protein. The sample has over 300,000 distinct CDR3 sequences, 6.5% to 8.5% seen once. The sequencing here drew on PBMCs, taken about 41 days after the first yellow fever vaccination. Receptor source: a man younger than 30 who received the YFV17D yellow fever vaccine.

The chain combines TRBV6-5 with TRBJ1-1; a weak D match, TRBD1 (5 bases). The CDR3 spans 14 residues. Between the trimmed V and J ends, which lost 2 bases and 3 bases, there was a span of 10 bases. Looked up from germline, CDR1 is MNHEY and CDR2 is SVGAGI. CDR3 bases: TGTGCCAGCAGTTACCCGGGGCGGGACACTGAAGCTTTCTTT. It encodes CASSYPGRDTEAFF.

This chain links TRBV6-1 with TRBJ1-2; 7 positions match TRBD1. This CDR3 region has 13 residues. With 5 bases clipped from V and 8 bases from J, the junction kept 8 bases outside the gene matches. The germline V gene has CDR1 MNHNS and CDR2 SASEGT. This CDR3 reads CASSRDRVGGYTF. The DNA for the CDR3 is TGTGCCAGCAGTCGCGACAGGGTGGGGGGCTACACCTTC.

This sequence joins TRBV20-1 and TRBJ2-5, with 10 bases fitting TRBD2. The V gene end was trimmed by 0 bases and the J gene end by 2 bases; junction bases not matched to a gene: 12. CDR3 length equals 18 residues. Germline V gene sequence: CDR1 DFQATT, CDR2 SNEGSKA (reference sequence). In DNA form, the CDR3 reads TGCAGTGCTAGAGATCGAGCACGGCTAGCGGGGGATCAAGAGACCCAGTACTTC. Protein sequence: CSARDRARLAGDQETQYF.

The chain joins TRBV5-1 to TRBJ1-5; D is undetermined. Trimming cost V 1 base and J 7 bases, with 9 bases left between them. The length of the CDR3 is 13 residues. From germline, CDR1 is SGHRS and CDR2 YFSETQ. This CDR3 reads CASSLYPAQPQHF. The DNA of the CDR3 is TGCGCCAGCAGCTTGTATCCGGCGCAGCCCCAGCATTTT.

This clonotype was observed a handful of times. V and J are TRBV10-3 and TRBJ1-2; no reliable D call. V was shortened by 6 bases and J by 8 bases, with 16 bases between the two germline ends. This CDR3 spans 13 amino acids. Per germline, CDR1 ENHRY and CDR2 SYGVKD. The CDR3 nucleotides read TGTGCCATCAGCGCGGAGCGAGAGGGCGGCTACACCTTC. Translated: CAISAEREGGYTF.

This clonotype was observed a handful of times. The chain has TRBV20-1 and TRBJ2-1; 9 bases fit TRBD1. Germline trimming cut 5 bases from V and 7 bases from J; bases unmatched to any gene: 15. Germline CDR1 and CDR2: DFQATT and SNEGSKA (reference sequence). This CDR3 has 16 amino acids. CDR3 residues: CSAFSGTGYVTNEQFF. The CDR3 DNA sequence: TGCAGTGCTTTTTCCGGGACAGGGTATGTAACTAATGAGCAGTTCTTC.

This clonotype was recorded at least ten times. CDR3 in DNA: TGTGCCACCACCGGGGGGGCCAGGGAGACCCAGTACTTC. Its protein is CATTGGARETQYF. V and J are TRBV15 and TRBJ2-5; 8 positions agree with TRBD2. V was clipped by 7 bases and J by 5 bases; unmatched bases: 6. Germline values: CDR1 LNHNV, CDR2 YYDKDF (reference sequence). The CDR3 is 13 amino acids.

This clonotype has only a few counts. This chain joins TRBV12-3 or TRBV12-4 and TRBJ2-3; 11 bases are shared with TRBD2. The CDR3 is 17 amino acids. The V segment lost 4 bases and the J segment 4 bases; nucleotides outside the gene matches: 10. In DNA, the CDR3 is TGTGCCAGCAGTTACCACCTCCTAGCGGGGGGTTCAGATACGCAGTATTTT. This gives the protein CASSYHLLAGGSDTQYF.

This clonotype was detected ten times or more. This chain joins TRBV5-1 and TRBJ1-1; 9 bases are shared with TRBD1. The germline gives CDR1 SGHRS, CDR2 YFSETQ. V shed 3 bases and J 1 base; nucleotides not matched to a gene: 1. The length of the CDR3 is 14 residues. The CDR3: CASSWTGANTEAFF. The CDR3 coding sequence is TGCGCCAGCAGCTGGACAGGGGCGAACACTGAAGCTTTCTTT.

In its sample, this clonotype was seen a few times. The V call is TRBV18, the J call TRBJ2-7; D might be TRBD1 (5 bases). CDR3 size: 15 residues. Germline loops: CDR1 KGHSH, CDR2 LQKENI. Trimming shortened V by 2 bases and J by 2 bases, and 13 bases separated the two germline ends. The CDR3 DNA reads TGTGCCAGCTCACCAGCCCCCAGGGAAACCTACGAGCAGTACTTC. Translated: CASSPAPRETYEQYF. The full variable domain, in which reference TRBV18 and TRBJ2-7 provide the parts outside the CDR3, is NAGVMQNPRHLVRRRGQEARLRCSPMKGHSHVYWYRQLPEEGLKFMVYLQKENIIDESGMPKERFSAEFPKEGPSILRIQQVVRGDSAAYFCASSPAPRETYEQYFGPGTRLTVT.